The 18 T cell receptor beta chains listed next were all sequenced from one sample in a study of T cell repertoires in cytomegalovirus infection. A single record per CDR3 protein comes from TCRdb applying MiXCR to the reads. The table has about 740,000 distinct CDR3 sequences, roughly 36% seen once. The source material was PBMCs. The receptors derive from a human donor in good health (CMV status not recorded). Some clones in this sample may be carry-over from other donors' samples.

This clonotype was counted at least ten times. The chain recombines TRBV7-2 with TRBJ2-1, with 10 bases that match TRBD2. Germline values: CDR1 SGHTA, CDR2 FQGNSA. V lost 1 base to trimming and J lost 6 bases; unmatched junction nucleotides: 6. The CDR3 spans 16 residues. For the CDR3, the DNA is TGTGCCAGCAGCTTAGAATCCAGCGGGAGGGCCAATGAGCAGTTCTTC. It translates to CASSLESSGRANEQFF.

There are many counts of this clonotype. The chain combines TRBV25-1 with TRBJ1-1, with TRBD1 matching over 7 bases. The CDR3 covers 16 residues. Germline V gene data show CDR1 as MGHDK and CDR2 as SYGVNS. V dropped 6 bases and J dropped 2; count of bases not matched to a gene: 12. CDR3 DNA sequence: TGTGCCAGCAGCGCGAACTTCCGGGACAGCAACACTGAAGCTTTCTTT. This codes for CASSANFRDSNTEAFF.

This clonotype was seen a handful of times. The rearrangement links TRBV2 to TRBJ2-1; TRBD2 is a possible D gene (5 bases). The germline CDR1 and CDR2 sequences are SNHLY and FYNNEI. The CDR3 length is 16 residues. Trimming pared 1 base from V and 4 bases from J, leaving 14 bases between. This chain's CDR3 is CASSEGTPAGYNEQFF. CDR3 coding DNA: TGTGCCAGCAGTGAAGGGACTCCCGCTGGGTACAATGAGCAGTTCTTC.

The chain couples TRBV28 to TRBJ2-3; possible D gene TRBD2, 7 bases. V dropped 6 bases and J dropped 2 bases, with 18 bases sitting between them. The V gene's germline CDR1 is MDHEN and CDR2 SYDVKM. The CDR3 is 16 amino acids. The CDR3 reads CASRGGGGRYTDTQYF. The CDR3 DNA sequence: TGTGCCAGCAGAGGGGGAGGCGGGAGATACACAGATACGCAGTATTTT. Drawing the rest from reference TRBV28 and TRBJ2-3, the complete variable domain is DVKVTQSSRYLVKRTGEKVFLECVQDMDHENMFWYRQDPGLGLRLIYFSYDVKMKEKGDIPEGYSVSREKKERFSLILESASTNQTSMYLCASRGGGGRYTDTQYFGPGTRLTVL.

There are a few counts of this clonotype. The chain employs TRBV4-1 and TRBJ2-1; 9 bases map to TRBD1. The ends lost 1 base at V and 4 bases at J; junction bases unmatched: 14. The CDR3 sequence is 19 residues long. CDR1 and CDR2 from the germline V gene are MGHRA and YSYEKL. CDR3 residues: CASSQVGLRTGAAYNEQFF. In DNA, the CDR3 is TGCGCCAGCAGCCAAGTCGGCCTAAGGACAGGGGCCGCTTACAATGAGCAGTTCTTC.

This clonotype was picked up many times. V usage is TRBV6-1 and J usage is TRBJ2-2; TRBD1 agrees at 9 bases. V was pared by 6 bases and J by 6 bases, with 8 bases of the junction left unmatched. Germline V CDR1 and CDR2: MNHNS, SASEGT. The CDR3 covers 15 residues. The CDR3 sequence: CASSPGTGWPGELFF. CDR3 coding DNA: TGTGCCAGCAGCCCCGGGACAGGGTGGCCCGGGGAGCTGTTTTTT.

This clonotype was seen only a few times. The chain links TRBV18 to TRBJ2-4, with 8 bases matching TRBD1. The length of the CDR3 is 16 residues. The germline V gene has CDR1 KGHSH and CDR2 LQKENI. Losses at the gene ends were 2 bases for V and 8 bases for J; bases not matched to a gene: 11. The DNA for the CDR3 is TGTGCCAGCTCACCAAATCGACAGGGGCGCACGGACATTCAGTACTTC. It specifies CASSPNRQGRTDIQYF.

The chain uses TRBV28 and TRBJ1-6, with 7 bases fitting TRBD1. Germline loops: CDR1 MDHEN, CDR2 SYDVKM. This CDR3 contains 16 residues. Germline trimming cut 2 bases from V and 7 bases from J; bases unmatched to any gene: 8. CDR3 sequence reads: CASSLETGTVNSPLHF. In nucleotides, the CDR3 is TGTGCCAGCAGTTTAGAAACCGGGACAGTAAATTCACCCCTCCACTTT.

The chain is built from TRBV4-2 and TRBJ2-1; a weak D match, TRBD2 (5 bases). With 0 bases removed from V and 16 bases from J, the gap between germline ends came to 13 bases. Germline CDR1 LGHNA, CDR2 YNFKEQ. The CDR3 length is 12 residues. CDR3 sequence (DNA): TGTGCCAGCAGCCAAGATCGAGAGCGGAACTTCTTC. This translates into CASSQDRERNFF.

This clonotype was detected many times. The CDR3 loop is CASSLTSGDNEQFF. CDR3 in DNA: TGTGCCAGCAGCTTGACCAGCGGGGACAATGAGCAGTTCTTC. This sequence joins TRBV11-2 and TRBJ2-1, with TRBD2 matching 7 bases. CDR1 and CDR2 (germline): SGHAT, FQNNGV. The CDR3 consists of 14 residues. V trimming: 3 bases; J trimming: 5 bases; junction bases outside the gene matches: 4.

The gene calls are TRBV28 and TRBJ2-1, with no clear D. From germline, CDR1 is MDHEN and CDR2 SYDVKM. The CDR3 has 12 amino acids. Trimming left V 2 bases short and J 8 bases short, with 7 bases between. In DNA, the CDR3 is TGTGCCAGCAGTTTAGGGGTCCATGAGCAGTTCTTC. It is translated as CASSLGVHEQFF.

This clonotype was recorded once. The chain couples TRBV7-4 to TRBJ2-7, with D perhaps matching TRBD1 (5 bases). The germline CDR1 and CDR2 sequences are SGHVT and SQSDAQ. V was clipped by 5 bases and J by 2 bases, with 16 bases between them. The CDR3 contains 15 residues. CDR3: CASSADLRTPYEQYF. CDR3 DNA: TGTGCCAGCAGCGCCGACCTGAGGACACCCTACGAGCAGTACTTC.

The chain combines TRBV28 with TRBJ1-1; D possibly corresponds to TRBD1 (5 bases). Germline V gives CDR1 MDHEN, CDR2 SYDVKM. This CDR3 is 13 amino acids long. V lost 7 bases and J lost 2, with 11 bases in between. The CDR3 is CASKQTDNTEAFF. The DNA of the CDR3 is TGTGCCAGCAAGCAGACAGACAACACTGAAGCTTTCTTT. Complete variable domain (other parts from reference TRBV28 and TRBJ1-1): DVKVTQSSRYLVKRTGEKVFLECVQDMDHENMFWYRQDPGLGLRLIYFSYDVKMKEKGDIPEGYSVSREKKERFSLILESASTNQTSMYLCASKQTDNTEAFFGQGTRLTVV.

The chain links TRBV12-3 or TRBV12-4 to TRBJ1-5; tentative D call: TRBD1 (6 bases). The CDR3 loop spans 14 amino acids. V lost 5 bases, J lost 6 bases, and 14 bases lay in between. Here the CDR3 reads CASSLQGPVQPQHF. CDR3 DNA sequence: TGTGCCAGCAGTCTACAGGGTCCTGTTCAGCCCCAGCATTTT.

The chain joins TRBV5-1 to TRBJ2-3, with TRBD2 as a possible D gene (7 bases). The CDR3 extends over 15 amino acids. Germline CDR1 reads SGHRS; CDR2 reads YFSETQ. The V end was cut by 3 bases, the J end by 2 bases, with 13 bases between. CDR3 DNA: TGCGCCAGCAGCTACGGGGGGCTAAACACAGATACGCAGTATTTT. It translates to CASSYGGLNTDTQYF.

The chain employs TRBV4-1 and TRBJ2-2; the D gene is possibly TRBD2 (7 bases). Trimming stripped 0 bases from V and 5 bases from J, with 13 bases between. Germline V gene sequence: CDR1 MGHRA, CDR2 YSYEKL. The CDR3 is 16 residues long. CDR3 residues: CASSQEGGGGTGELFF. Written as DNA, the CDR3 is TGCGCCAGCAGCCAAGAGGGGGGCGGGGGTACCGGGGAGCTGTTTTTT.

This clonotype was recorded many times. The chain joins TRBV6-5 to TRBJ1-1; D may be TRBD1 (5 bases). The V gene's germline CDR1 is MNHEY and CDR2 SVGAGI. This CDR3 is built from 13 residues. Trimming took 3 bases from V and 5 from J, leaving 10 bases between them. CDR3 protein: CASSYSGGTEAFF. In nucleotides, the CDR3 is TGTGCCAGCAGTTATTCGGGGGGTACTGAAGCTTTCTTT.

The chain links TRBV19 to TRBJ2-1; 9 positions agree with TRBD2. With V trimmed by 0 bases and J by 4 bases, 10 bases remained unmatched. The germline V gene has CDR1 LNHDA and CDR2 SQIVND (reference sequence). The CDR3 length is 18 residues. The CDR3 DNA reads TGTGCCAGTAGTATAGAGAGGCTAGCGGGAACGATATACAATGAGCAGTTCTTC. It translates to CASSIERLAGTIYNEQFF.